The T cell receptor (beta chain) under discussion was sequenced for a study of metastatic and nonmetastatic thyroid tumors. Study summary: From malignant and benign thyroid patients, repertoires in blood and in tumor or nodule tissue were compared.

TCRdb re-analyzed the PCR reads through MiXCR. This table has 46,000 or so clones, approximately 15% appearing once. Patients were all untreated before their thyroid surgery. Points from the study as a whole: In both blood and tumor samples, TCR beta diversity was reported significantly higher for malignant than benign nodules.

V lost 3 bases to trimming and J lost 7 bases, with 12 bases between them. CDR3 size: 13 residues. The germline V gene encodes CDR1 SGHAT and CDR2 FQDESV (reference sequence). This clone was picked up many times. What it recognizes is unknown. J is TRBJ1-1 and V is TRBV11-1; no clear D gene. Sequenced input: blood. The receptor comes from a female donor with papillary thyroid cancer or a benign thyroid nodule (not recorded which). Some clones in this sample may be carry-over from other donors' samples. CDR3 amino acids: CASSLGGRREAFF. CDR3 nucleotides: TGTGCCAGCAGCTTGGGAGGGAGGCGTGAAGCTTTCTTT.